This T cell receptor beta chain was found in a study of naive and memory T cell subsets. Two oligonucleotides, mixed equimolar, formed the beta constant-region primer covering TRBC1 and TRBC2. Four rounds of PCR amplified the ligated cDNA using nested alpha and beta constant-region primers plus SP2. MiXCR, applied by TCRdb to the UMI-ligation and nested PCR reads, yields one record per CDR3 protein. The profile covers around 18,000 distinct CDR3 sequences, with roughly 8.4% appearing a single time and about 23% taken by the ten largest. Sample share makes this clonotype medium-sized. Its antigen is not identified. V was clipped by 4 bases and J by 3 bases, with 15 bases between them. This CDR3 has 14 residues. The V gene's germline CDR1 is DFQATT and CDR2 SNEGSKA (reference sequence). The study's findings and limits: Naive and memory subsets had different power law exponents for TCR abundance. Over 90% of naive TCR sequences appeared only once after error correction, unlike memory subsets.

Sample: central memory CD8+ T cells from blood. V is TRBV20-1 and J is TRBJ1-1; tentative D call: TRBD1 (6 bases). The receptor was derived from a human donor in good health. The CDR3, as DNA: TGCAGTGCTACGATACCTGGACAGTACACTGAAGCTTTCTTT. The encoded protein is CSATIPGQYTEAFF.